This is a list of T cell receptor beta chains from one sample in a study of cytomegalovirus exposure and HLA in healthy donors. Produced via immunoSEQ multiplex PCR; TCRdb's table is partial and in-frame only. The sample carries more than 150,000 clones, approximately 84% recorded once. The sample taken for sequencing was PBMCs. These receptors were taken from a girl aged 10-17 years in good health and CMV-seropositive. CDR3s include the opening cysteine and the closing phenylalanine or tryptophan. The order of the fields is J gene, D gene, V gene, clone size, CDR3 protein, CDR3 DNA. The D gene is left open where the match is weak. Not every row has a clone size; where given, it reads once, few, many or a size class.

j_call: TRBJ2-2; d_call: TRBD2; v_call: TRBV30; clone_size: -; cdr3_aa: CAWKTSGRAGTGELFF; cdr3_nt: TGTGCCTGGAAGACTAGCGGGAGGGCGGGCACCGGGGAGCTGTTTTTT
j_call: TRBJ1-5; d_call: TRBD1; v_call: TRBV5-1; clone_size: -; cdr3_aa: CASSSGTDSNQPQHF; cdr3_nt: TGCGCCAGCAGCTCGGGGACAGATAGCAATCAGCCCCAGCATTTT
j_call: TRBJ2-3; d_call: -; v_call: TRBV4-1; clone_size: -; cdr3_aa: CASSPLGYTQYF; cdr3_nt: TGCGCCAGCAGCCCACTAGGGTATACGCAGTATTTT
j_call: TRBJ1-2; d_call: -; v_call: TRBV5-3; clone_size: -; cdr3_aa: CARSLTPPGSYGYTF; cdr3_nt: TGTGCCAGAAGCTTGACCCCACCCGGTAGCTATGGCTACACCTTC
j_call: TRBJ1-2; d_call: -; v_call: TRBV2; clone_size: few; cdr3_aa: CASSDPAQAIGYTF; cdr3_nt: TGTGCCAGCAGTGATCCCGCCCAAGCGATAGGCTACACCTTC
j_call: TRBJ2-7; d_call: -; v_call: TRBV21-1; clone_size: -; cdr3_aa: CASSKGRGLAGGQGF; cdr3_nt: TGTGCCAGCAGCAAAGGCCGGGGACTAGCGGGAGGCCAGGGCTTC
j_call: TRBJ1-1; d_call: -; v_call: TRBV7-9; clone_size: few; cdr3_aa: CASRKEGGSNTEAFF; cdr3_nt: TGTGCCAGCAGGAAGGAGGGAGGCTCGAACACTGAAGCTTTCTTT
j_call: TRBJ2-1; d_call: -; v_call: TRBV29-1; clone_size: -; cdr3_aa: CSVDRGSYNEQFF; cdr3_nt: TGCAGCGTTGACAGGGGCTCCTACAATGAGCAGTTCTTC
j_call: TRBJ2-7; d_call: TRBD1; v_call: TRBV13; clone_size: -; cdr3_aa: CASSPGTGTFYEQYF; cdr3_nt: TGTGCCAGCAGCCCTGGGACAGGAACTTTTTACGAGCAGTACTTC
j_call: TRBJ2-5; d_call: -; v_call: TRBV21-1; clone_size: -; cdr3_aa: CASSSSGFPQETQYF; cdr3_nt: TGTGCCAGCAGTTCTAGCGGGTTCCCACAAGAGACCCAGTACTTC
j_call: TRBJ2-2; d_call: -; v_call: TRBV4-3; clone_size: -; cdr3_aa: CASSQDRWATGELFF; cdr3_nt: TGCGCCAGCAGCCAAGATAGGTGGGCCACCGGGGAGCTGTTTTTT
j_call: TRBJ1-6; d_call: -; v_call: TRBV27; clone_size: -; cdr3_aa: CASSETVPSPLHF; cdr3_nt: TGTGCCAGCAGCGAGACAGTACCCTCACCCCTCCACTTT
j_call: TRBJ2-2; d_call: TRBD1; v_call: TRBV7-6; clone_size: -; cdr3_aa: CASSFRDRGPSGELFF; cdr3_nt: TGTGCCAGCAGCTTTCGGGACAGGGGCCCGAGCGGGGAGCTGTTTTTT
j_call: TRBJ2-2; d_call: -; v_call: TRBV7-8; clone_size: few; cdr3_aa: CASSSLRAGVTGELFF; cdr3_nt: TGTGCCAGCAGCTCCTTGAGGGCAGGCGTTACCGGGGAGCTGTTTTTT
j_call: TRBJ1-2; d_call: TRBD1; v_call: TRBV5-4; clone_size: -; cdr3_aa: CASSLGQGAIYGYTF; cdr3_nt: TGTGCCAGCAGCTTGGGACAGGGGGCTATTTATGGCTACACCTTC
j_call: TRBJ2-7; d_call: TRBD2; v_call: TRBV19; clone_size: -; cdr3_aa: CASRGSGLYEQYF; cdr3_nt: TGTGCCAGTAGGGGTAGCGGGCTCTACGAGCAGTACTTC
j_call: TRBJ2-1; d_call: TRBD2; v_call: TRBV6-5; clone_size: -; cdr3_aa: CASSFTGTSGRNEQFF; cdr3_nt: TGTGCCAGCAGTTTTACCGGGACTAGCGGGAGAAATGAGCAGTTCTTC
j_call: TRBJ2-3; d_call: TRBD1; v_call: TRBV27; clone_size: -; cdr3_aa: CASSSHWTGSTDTQYF; cdr3_nt: TGTGCCAGCAGTTCACACTGGACAGGGAGCACAGATACGCAGTATTTT
j_call: TRBJ2-2; d_call: -; v_call: TRBV6-5; clone_size: -; cdr3_aa: CASSQSVRTGELFF; cdr3_nt: TGTGCCAGCAGTCAGTCCGTCAGGACCGGGGAGCTGTTTTTT
j_call: TRBJ2-1; d_call: TRBD2; v_call: TRBV30; clone_size: -; cdr3_aa: CAWSRKLAGGPGEQFF; cdr3_nt: TGTGCCTGGAGTCGAAAACTAGCGGGAGGGCCGGGAGAGCAGTTCTTC
j_call: TRBJ2-1; d_call: TRBD1; v_call: TRBV2; clone_size: -; cdr3_aa: CASRPGTGIYNEQFF; cdr3_nt: TGTGCCAGCAGACCCGGGACAGGGATCTACAATGAGCAGTTCTTC
j_call: TRBJ1-4; d_call: -; v_call: TRBV4-1; clone_size: -; cdr3_aa: CASSQGLGGLFF; cdr3_nt: TGCGCCAGCAGCCAAGGTCTAGGGGGACTGTTTTTT
j_call: TRBJ2-7; d_call: -; v_call: TRBV4-1; clone_size: few; cdr3_aa: CASSQDNRARTYEQYF; cdr3_nt: TGCGCCAGCAGCCAAGATAACAGGGCGCGGACCTACGAGCAGTACTTC
j_call: TRBJ1-4; d_call: -; v_call: TRBV5-1; clone_size: -; cdr3_aa: CASSSEVTNEKLFF; cdr3_nt: TGCGCCAGCAGCTCGGAGGTTACTAATGAAAAACTGTTTTTT
j_call: TRBJ2-7; d_call: -; v_call: TRBV4-2; clone_size: -; cdr3_aa: CASSQQQGYEQYF; cdr3_nt: TGTGCCAGCAGCCAACAACAGGGCTACGAGCAGTACTTC
j_call: TRBJ1-1; d_call: -; v_call: TRBV7-2; clone_size: -; cdr3_aa: CASSLTYGAPEAFF; cdr3_nt: TGTGCCAGCAGCTTGACCTATGGGGCCCCTGAAGCTTTCTTT
j_call: TRBJ2-5; d_call: -; v_call: TRBV11-3; clone_size: -; cdr3_aa: CASSLARDQETQYF; cdr3_nt: TGTGCCAGCAGCTTAGCCCGGGACCAAGAGACCCAGTACTTC
j_call: TRBJ1-1; d_call: -; v_call: TRBV5-4; clone_size: few; cdr3_aa: CASSPGNTEAFF; cdr3_nt: TGTGCCAGCAGCCCGGGGAACACTGAAGCTTTCTTT
j_call: TRBJ1-1; d_call: -; v_call: TRBV29-1; clone_size: -; cdr3_aa: CSARGQINTEAFF; cdr3_nt: TGCAGCGCACGAGGACAAATTAACACTGAAGCTTTCTTT
j_call: TRBJ2-2; d_call: TRBD2; v_call: TRBV27; clone_size: -; cdr3_aa: CASTPGTSGSRNTGELFF; cdr3_nt: TGTGCCAGCACCCCCGGGACTAGCGGGAGCCGGAACACCGGGGAGCTGTTTTTT
j_call: TRBJ1-2; d_call: TRBD1; v_call: TRBV5-1; clone_size: -; cdr3_aa: CASSESGQTTYGYTF; cdr3_nt: TGCGCCAGCAGCGAATCGGGACAGACTACCTATGGCTACACCTTC
j_call: TRBJ2-2; d_call: TRBD2; v_call: TRBV12-5; clone_size: -; cdr3_aa: CASGLVRASGRVHTGELFF; cdr3_nt: TGTGCTAGTGGTTTGGTACGGGCTAGCGGGAGGGTTCACACCGGGGAGCTGTTTTTT
j_call: TRBJ1-5; d_call: -; v_call: TRBV10-2; clone_size: -; cdr3_aa: CASSEVGVNQPQHF; cdr3_nt: TGCGCCAGCAGTGAGGTAGGGGTCAATCAGCCCCAGCATTTT
j_call: TRBJ1-5; d_call: TRBD1; v_call: TRBV5-1; clone_size: few; cdr3_aa: CASSKGQGNQPQHF; cdr3_nt: TGCGCCAGCAGCAAGGGACAGGGAAATCAGCCCCAGCATTTT
j_call: TRBJ2-3; d_call: TRBD2; v_call: TRBV10-3; clone_size: once; cdr3_aa: CAISDTSGTSTDTQYF; cdr3_nt: TGTGCCATCAGTGACACTAGCGGGACCAGCACAGATACGCAGTATTTT
j_call: TRBJ1-3; d_call: TRBD1; v_call: TRBV6-1; clone_size: -; cdr3_aa: CASSLGQGSGNTIYF; cdr3_nt: TGTGCCAGCAGTTTGGGACAGGGCTCTGGAAACACCATATATTTT
j_call: TRBJ2-7; d_call: -; v_call: TRBV2; clone_size: -; cdr3_aa: CASMSTTPSSYEQYF; cdr3_nt: TGTGCCAGCATGTCTACCACTCCCTCCTCCTACGAGCAGTACTTC
j_call: TRBJ2-7; d_call: -; v_call: TRBV5-4; clone_size: -; cdr3_aa: CASSILGGPAYEQYF; cdr3_nt: TGTGCCAGCAGTATCTTAGGGGGACCGGCCTACGAGCAGTACTTC
j_call: TRBJ1-5; d_call: -; v_call: TRBV19; clone_size: -; cdr3_aa: CASSSGTRGGFGNQPQHF; cdr3_nt: TGTGCCAGTAGTAGCGGGACTCGGGGAGGGTTTGGCAATCAGCCCCAGCATTTT
j_call: TRBJ2-1; d_call: -; v_call: TRBV7-3; clone_size: -; cdr3_aa: CASSLQGNEQFF; cdr3_nt: TGTGCCAGCAGCTTACAGGGCAATGAGCAGTTCTTC
j_call: TRBJ1-2; d_call: TRBD1; v_call: TRBV6-5; clone_size: -; cdr3_aa: CASSYSDRGRDYGYTF; cdr3_nt: TGTGCCAGCAGTTATTCGGACAGGGGTCGAGACTATGGCTACACCTTC
j_call: TRBJ2-7; d_call: -; v_call: TRBV5-6; clone_size: -; cdr3_aa: CASSLDVPGSEQYF; cdr3_nt: TGTGCCAGCAGCTTGGACGTGCCGGGTTCCGAGCAGTACTTC
j_call: TRBJ2-7; d_call: TRBD2; v_call: TRBV4-1; clone_size: -; cdr3_aa: CASSQIQAGEDEQYF; cdr3_nt: TGCGCCAGCAGCCAGATTCAAGCGGGAGAGGACGAGCAGTACTTC
j_call: TRBJ1-5; d_call: TRBD1; v_call: TRBV5-4; clone_size: -; cdr3_aa: CASSLGGQGDQPQHF; cdr3_nt: TGTGCCAGCAGCTTGGGTGGTCAGGGGGATCAGCCCCAGCATTTT
j_call: TRBJ2-7; d_call: TRBD1; v_call: TRBV10-3; clone_size: -; cdr3_aa: CAIRGRTGLSYEQYF; cdr3_nt: TGTGCCATCAGGGGGAGGACAGGGTTATCCTACGAGCAGTACTTC
j_call: TRBJ2-1; d_call: TRBD2; v_call: TRBV14; clone_size: -; cdr3_aa: CASSPPSLAGGKNEQFF; cdr3_nt: TGTGCCAGCAGCCCCCCCTCCCTAGCGGGAGGCAAAAATGAGCAGTTCTTC
j_call: TRBJ1-1; d_call: -; v_call: TRBV5-1; clone_size: -; cdr3_aa: CASSLAGNTEAFF; cdr3_nt: TGCGCCAGCAGCTTGGCAGGGAACACTGAAGCTTTCTTT
j_call: TRBJ2-7; d_call: -; v_call: TRBV18; clone_size: -; cdr3_aa: CASSQQVSYEQYF; cdr3_nt: TGTGCCAGCTCACAACAGGTTTCCTACGAGCAGTACTTC
j_call: TRBJ1-3; d_call: -; v_call: TRBV25-1; clone_size: -; cdr3_aa: CASSPAEGPIYF; cdr3_nt: TGTGCCAGCAGCCCCGCGGAGGGTCCCATATATTTT
j_call: TRBJ2-3; d_call: TRBD2; v_call: TRBV9; clone_size: once; cdr3_aa: CASSVGSGSSTDTQYF; cdr3_nt: TGTGCCAGCAGCGTAGGAAGCGGGAGTAGCACAGATACGCAGTATTTT